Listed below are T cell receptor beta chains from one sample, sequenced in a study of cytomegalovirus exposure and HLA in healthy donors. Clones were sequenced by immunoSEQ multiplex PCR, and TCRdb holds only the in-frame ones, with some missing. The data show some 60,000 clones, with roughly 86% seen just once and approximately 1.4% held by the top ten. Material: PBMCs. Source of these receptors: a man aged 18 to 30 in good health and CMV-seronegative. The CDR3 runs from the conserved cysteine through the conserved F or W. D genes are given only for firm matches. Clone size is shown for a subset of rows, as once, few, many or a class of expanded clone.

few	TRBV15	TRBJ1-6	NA	CATSRVATTYNSPLHF	TGTGCCACCAGCAGAGTAGCAACGACTTATAATTCACCCCTCCACTTT
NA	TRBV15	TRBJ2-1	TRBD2	CATSRDGTTYNEQFF	TGTGCCACCAGCAGAGACGGGACTACCTACAATGAGCAGTTCTTC
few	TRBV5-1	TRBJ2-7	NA	CASSLEPYEQYF	TGCGCCAGCAGCTTGGAGCCCTACGAGCAGTACTTC
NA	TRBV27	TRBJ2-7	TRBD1	CASTVNRDRVYEQYF	TGTGCCAGCACCGTCAACCGGGACAGAGTCTACGAGCAGTACTTC
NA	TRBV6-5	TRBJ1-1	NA	CASSYSRQRNTEAFF	TGTGCCAGCAGTTACTCGCGACAGAGGAACACTGAAGCTTTCTTT
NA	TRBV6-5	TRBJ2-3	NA	CASSGQSTDTQYF	TGTGCCAGCAGTGGACAGTCCACAGATACGCAGTATTTT
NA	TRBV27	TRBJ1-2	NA	CASSLTGTYGYTF	TGTGCCAGCAGTTTAACAGGAACCTATGGCTACACCTTC
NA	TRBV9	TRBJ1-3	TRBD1	CASSPTGGSGNTIYF	TGTGCCAGCAGCCCGACAGGGGGCTCTGGAAACACCATATATTTT
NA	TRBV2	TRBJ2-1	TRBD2	CASSESSGGAAYNEQFF	TGTGCCAGCAGTGAATCTAGCGGGGGGGCGGCCTACAATGAGCAGTTCTTC
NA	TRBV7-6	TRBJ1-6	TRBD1	CASSSTGFNSPLHF	TGTGCCAGCAGCTCGACAGGGTTTAATTCACCCCTCCACTTT
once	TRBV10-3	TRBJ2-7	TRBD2	CAIRDVAGGNEQYF	TGTGCCATCAGAGACGTAGCGGGGGGGAACGAGCAGTACTTC
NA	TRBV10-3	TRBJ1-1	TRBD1	CAISETGGLGTEAFF	TGTGCCATCAGTGAGACAGGGGGCCTTGGCACTGAAGCTTTCTTT
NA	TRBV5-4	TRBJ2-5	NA	CASSVPGEATQYF	TGTGCCAGCAGCGTACCGGGAGAAGCGACCCAGTACTTC
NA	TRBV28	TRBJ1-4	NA	CASSLAAPTNEKLFF	TGTGCCAGCAGTTTAGCGGCCCCAACTAATGAAAAACTGTTTTTT
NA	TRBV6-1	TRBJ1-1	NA	CASSEGGPNTEAFF	TGTGCCAGCAGTGAGGGGGGGCCGAACACTGAAGCTTTCTTT
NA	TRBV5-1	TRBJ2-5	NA	CASSLVSQVETQYF	TGCGCCAGCAGCTTGGTCTCGCAGGTCGAGACCCAGTACTTC
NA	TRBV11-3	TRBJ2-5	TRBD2	CASSPGTSETQYF	TGTGCCAGCAGCCCCGGGACTAGCGAGACCCAGTACTTC
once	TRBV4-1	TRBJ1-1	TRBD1	CASSHQDRGGEAFF	TGCGCCAGCAGCCACCAGGACAGGGGAGGTGAAGCTTTCTTT
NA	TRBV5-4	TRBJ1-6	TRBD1	CASSRTGFGSPLHF	TGTGCCAGCAGCCGGACAGGGTTTGGCTCACCCCTCCACTTT
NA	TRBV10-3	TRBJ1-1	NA	CAISSGALNTEAFF	TGTGCCATCAGCTCAGGGGCCCTGAACACTGAAGCTTTCTTT
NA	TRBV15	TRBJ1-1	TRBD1	CATSSYRGSGTNTEAFF	TGTGCCACCAGCAGCTACAGGGGGTCGGGGACGAACACTGAAGCTTTCTTT
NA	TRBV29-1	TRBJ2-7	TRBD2	CSVGTSGYEQYF	TGCAGCGTTGGGACTAGCGGCTACGAGCAGTACTTC
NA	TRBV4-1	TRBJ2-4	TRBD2	CASSQDLGEGLAKNIQYF	TGCGCCAGCAGCCAAGACCTTGGGGAGGGTCTAGCCAAAAACATTCAGTACTTC
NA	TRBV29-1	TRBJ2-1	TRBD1	CSVGGQGNGNEQFF	TGCAGCGTGGGAGGACAGGGGAACGGGAATGAGCAGTTCTTC
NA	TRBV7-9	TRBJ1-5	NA	CATQGNSNQPQHF	TGTGCCACCCAGGGGAATAGCAATCAGCCCCAGCATTTT
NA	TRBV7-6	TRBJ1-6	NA	CASSLSSMAANGSPLHF	TGTGCCAGCAGCTTGTCTAGCATGGCGGCGAATGGGTCACCCCTCCACTTT
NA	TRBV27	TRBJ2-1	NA	CASRSRGTANEQFF	TGTGCCAGTCGGTCCAGGGGAACGGCGAATGAGCAGTTCTTC
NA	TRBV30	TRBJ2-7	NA	CAWTVQGYEQYF	TGTGCCTGGACGGTACAGGGTTACGAGCAGTACTTC
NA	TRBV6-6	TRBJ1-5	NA	CASNPVSNQPQHF	TGTGCCAGCAACCCAGTGAGCAATCAGCCCCAGCATTTT
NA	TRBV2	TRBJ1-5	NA	CASSAGGLTQPQHF	TGTGCCAGCAGTGCGGGGGGCCTCACGCAGCCCCAGCATTTT
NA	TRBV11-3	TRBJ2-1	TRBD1	CASSPQDRENEQFF	TGTGCCAGCAGCCCTCAGGACAGGGAGAATGAGCAGTTCTTC
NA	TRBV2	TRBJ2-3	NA	CASGPDTQYF	TGTGCCTCGGGTCCCGATACGCAGTATTTT
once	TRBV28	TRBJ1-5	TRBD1	CASSPGTGWISQPQHF	TGTGCCAGCAGTCCAGGGACAGGGTGGATCAGCCAGCCCCAGCATTTT
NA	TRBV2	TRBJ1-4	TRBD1	CASRRQGASEKLFF	TGTGCCAGCAGACGACAGGGGGCTTCTGAAAAACTGTTTTTT
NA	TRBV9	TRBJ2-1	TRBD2	CASSVEAGGPNEQFF	TGTGCCAGCAGCGTAGAGGCGGGGGGACCGAATGAGCAGTTCTTC
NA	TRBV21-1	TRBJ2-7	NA	CASGAGGEDEQYF	TGTGCCAGCGGCGCCGGGGGGGAGGACGAGCAGTACTTC
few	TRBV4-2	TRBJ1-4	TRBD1	CASSQAQGLANEKLFF	TGTGCCAGCAGCCAAGCACAGGGGTTGGCTAATGAAAAACTGTTTTTT
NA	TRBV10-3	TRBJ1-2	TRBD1	CAISESGQGYYGYTF	TGTGCCATCAGTGAGTCCGGACAGGGGTACTATGGCTACACCTTC
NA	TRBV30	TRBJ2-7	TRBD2	CAWSAGGPYEQYF	TGTGCCTGGAGCGCGGGGGGACCCTACGAGCAGTACTTC
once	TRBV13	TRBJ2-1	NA	CASSLGGNEQFF	TGTGCCAGCAGCTTAGGCGGCAATGAGCAGTTCTTC
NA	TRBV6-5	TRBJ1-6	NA	CASSSQNSPLHF	TGTGCCAGCAGTTCACAAAATTCACCCCTCCACTTT
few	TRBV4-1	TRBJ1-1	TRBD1	CATRGPLRNTEAFF	TGCGCCACAAGGGGGCCGCTCAGGAACACTGAAGCTTTCTTT
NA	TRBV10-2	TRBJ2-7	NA	CATAGLSYEQYF	TGCGCCACCGCGGGACTCTCCTACGAGCAGTACTTC
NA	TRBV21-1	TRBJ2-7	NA	CASSKTGAEQYF	TGTGCCAGCAGCAAGACAGGGGCCGAGCAGTACTTC